The 15 T cell receptor beta chains in this list originate from one sample, sequenced in a study of T cells in Graves' hyperthyroidism and ophthalmopathy. Authors of the study amplified TCR beta CDR3 regions from RNA transcripts. TCR CDR3 regions were first amplified by RT-PCR with HTBI primers. TCRdb analysed the multiplex PCR reads with MiXCR anew, one entry per CDR3 protein. The table has fewer than 550,000 distinct CDR3 sequences, roughly 14% seen once. Sequences were obtained from blood. All receptors come from a woman in her late teens or twenties with Graves' hyperthyroidism.

The chain is built from TRBV29-1 and TRBJ2-5; D may be TRBD1 (6 bases). CDR3 length: 18 amino acids. Germline assignment: CDR1 SQVTM and CDR2 ANQGSEA. The germline V and J ends were trimmed by 0 bases and 5 bases, with 25 bases remaining between them. The CDR3 loop reads CSVEDGTGSISGVETQYF. CDR3 coding DNA: TGCAGCGTTGAAGACGGTACAGGGTCGATCTCAGGTGTGGAGACCCAGTACTTC.

This clonotype has ten or more counts. The chain couples TRBV19 to TRBJ2-6; no reliable D call. The length of the CDR3 is 14 residues. Between the trimmed V and J ends, which lost 7 bases and 0 bases, there was a span of 7 bases. Germline V lookup: CDR1 LNHDA, CDR2 SQIVND (reference sequence). The CDR3 bases are TGTGCCAGTATCGCGGACTCTGGGGCCAACGTCCTGACTTTC. Protein sequence: CASIADSGANVLTF.

This clonotype was detected many times. V and J are TRBV30 and TRBJ2-7, with 7 positions matching TRBD2. Germline trimming cut 0 bases from V and 6 bases from J; bases unmatched to any gene: 14. The germline gives CDR1 GTSNPN, CDR2 SVGIG (reference sequence). The CDR3 contains 16 residues. The CDR3 region is CAWSVQVAGAGLEQYF. The DNA for the CDR3 is TGTGCCTGGAGTGTACAGGTCGCGGGAGCGGGCCTCGAGCAGTACTTC.

This clonotype was counted many times. The rearrangement links TRBV7-3 to TRBJ2-3; D remains ambiguous. V lost 3 bases to trimming and J lost 1 base, with 14 bases between them. The CDR3 has 16 amino acids. Germline CDR1 is SGHTA and CDR2 is FQGTGA. CDR3 sequence: CASSFGILPRTDTQYF. The DNA of the CDR3 is TGTGCCAGCAGCTTCGGAATTCTCCCCCGCACAGATACGCAGTATTTT. Full variable domain (rest looked up from reference TRBV7-3 and TRBJ2-3): GAGVSQTPSNKVTEKGKYVELRCDPISGHTALYWYRQSLGQGPEFLIYFQGTGAADDSGLPNDRFFAVRPEGSVSTLKIQRTERGDSAVYLCASSFGILPRTDTQYFGPGTRLTVL.

This clonotype was seen more than once but under ten times. J is TRBJ2-7 and V is TRBV20-1, with D perhaps TRBD1 or TRBD2 (5 bases each). Germline values: CDR1 DFQATT, CDR2 SNEGSKA (reference sequence). The V end lost 1 base, the J end lost 7 bases, and 8 bases lay between the germline ends. This CDR3 is built from 11 residues. Here the CDR3 DNA reads TGCAGTGCTAGAGTTGGGGGAGAGCAGTACTTC. This sequence encodes CSARVGGEQYF.

J is TRBJ2-5 and V is TRBV25-1, with 7 bases fitting TRBD1. From germline, CDR1 is MGHDK and CDR2 SYGVNS. This CDR3 has 18 residues. The junction had 14 bases not matched to a gene; V was cut back by 4 bases and J by 0 bases. The DNA for the CDR3 is TGTGCCAGCAGTGGTCCCCGGGGACAGAATGTGTACCAAGAGACCCAGTACTTC. Protein sequence: CASSGPRGQNVYQETQYF.

This clonotype was found a few times. V is TRBV14 and J is TRBJ1-2; D possibly corresponds to TRBD1 (5 bases). Deletions cut 4 bases from V and 8 bases from J, with 26 bases between. The CDR3 spans 17 residues. Germline CDR1 reads SGHDN; CDR2 reads FVKESK. The CDR3, as DNA: TGTGCCAGCAGCCCGAGCGTGGAGACGCGGGGCCCCCGGGGCTACACCTTC. Its protein product is CASSPSVETRGPRGYTF.

Ten or more counts support this clonotype. The chain has TRBV7-2 and TRBJ2-7, with D perhaps matching TRBD2 (5 bases). The V end lost 5 bases, the J end lost 7 bases, and 15 bases lay between the germline ends. Germline V gene sequence: CDR1 SGHTA, CDR2 FQGNSA. The CDR3 consists of 13 residues. The CDR3 DNA reads as TGTGCCAGCAGCCCCCGGATCCCGGGGGAGCAGTACTTC. Its protein is CASSPRIPGEQYF.

The chain joins TRBV28 to TRBJ2-3; TRBD2 might be the D (7 bases). Germline values: CDR1 MDHEN, CDR2 SYDVKM. This CDR3 is built from 15 residues. V was clipped by 8 bases and J by 2 bases, with 17 bases between them. The CDR3 loop is CASGGAGANTDTQYF. CDR3 nucleotides: TGTGCCAGCGGGGGGGCGGGGGCGAACACAGATACGCAGTATTTT.

This chain connects TRBV2 to TRBJ1-1; TRBD1 agrees at 7 bases. CDR3 length: 15 residues. V shed 7 bases and J 1 base; nucleotides not matched to a gene: 9. The germline V gene encodes CDR1 SNHLY and CDR2 FYNNEI. CDR3 in amino acids: CASTARNRGNTEAFF. The CDR3 region has the DNA TGTGCCAGCACCGCAAGAAACAGGGGGAACACTGAAGCTTTCTTT.

This clonotype showed up many times. The chain has TRBV6-5 and TRBJ1-1; perhaps TRBD1 as D (6 bases). CDR1 is MNHEY and CDR2 is SVGAGI in the germline V gene. The CDR3 runs 17 residues. V shed 0 bases and J shed 5 bases, with 19 bases lying between them. CDR3 in amino acids: CASSYSTSSQGSTEAFF. Written as DNA, the CDR3 is TGTGCCAGCAGTTACTCTACCTCGAGTCAGGGGTCAACTGAAGCTTTCTTT.

This clonotype was detected many times. The rearrangement joins TRBV12-5 to TRBJ2-5; 7 bases line up with TRBD1. The CDR3 extends over 14 amino acids. The germline CDR1 and CDR2 sequences are LGHNT and FRNRAP. The V segment lost 5 bases and the J segment 5 bases; nucleotides outside the gene matches: 8. CDR3 nucleotide sequence: TGTGCTAGTGGTCCTCCCAGGGGGACCGAGACCCAGTACTTC. It translates to CASGPPRGTETQYF.

This rearrangement joins TRBV11-2 to TRBJ2-6; 7 bases align to TRBD1. Germline lookup yields CDR1 SGHAT and CDR2 FQNNGV. V was pared by 4 bases and J by 0 bases, with 12 bases of the junction left unmatched. The CDR3 consists of 19 residues. The CDR3 here is CASSSALGQISSGANVLTF. For the CDR3, the DNA is TGTGCCAGCAGCTCCGCTTTGGGACAGATATCCTCTGGGGCCAACGTCCTGACTTTC.

This clonotype was seen many times. V usage is TRBV10-3 and J usage is TRBJ2-2, with 7 positions matching TRBD2. CDR1 ENHRY and CDR2 SYGVKD come from the germline V gene. The V segment lost 0 bases and the J segment 0 bases; nucleotides outside the gene matches: 4. The length of the CDR3 is 17 residues. The CDR3 sequence is CAISESGAGPNTGELFF. As DNA, the CDR3 is TGTGCCATCAGTGAGTCCGGAGCGGGGCCGAACACCGGGGAGCTGTTTTTT.

In this sample, this clonotype turned up a few times. The chain joins TRBV9 to TRBJ1-5, with a possible D match to TRBD1 (6 bases). V shed 0 bases and J shed 5 bases, with 9 bases lying between them. Germline assignment: CDR1 SGDLS and CDR2 YYNGEE. CDR3 size: 14 residues. The DNA of the CDR3 is TGTGCCAGCAGCGTAGAGGGGGGGGATCAGCCCCAGCATTTT. Protein product: CASSVEGGDQPQHF.